This T cell receptor (beta chain) was sequenced in a study of T cells in Graves' hyperthyroidism and ophthalmopathy. Study results and limitations: It was a median 6.5 months before onset that the model predicted ophthalmopathy. The blood repertoire included most of the expanded thyroid clonotypes above 0.001.

For the diagnoses, clinical symptoms, serum thyroxine and TRAb, thyroid ultrasound and orbital computed tomography were used. The investigators amplified TCR beta CDR3 regions from RNA transcripts. HTBI primers were employed in a first-round RT-PCR of the TCR CDR3. TCRdb ran MiXCR on the multiplex PCR reads and lists one entry per CDR3 protein. The sample yields around 520,000 distinct CDR3 sequences, 24% seen once. Ten or more counts support this clonotype. Its antigen is not known. This CDR3 contains 15 residues. V lost 8 bases to trimming and J lost 1 base; unmatched junction nucleotides: 7. Germline assignment: CDR1 MDHEN and CDR2 SYDVKM.

The chain couples TRBV28 to TRBJ1-5; 8 bases are shared with TRBD1. The receptor's source is a woman in her twenties or thirties with Graves' ophthalmopathy. Sequenced: blood. The CDR3 DNA reads as TGTGCCAGCCCTCCGGACAGGGTAAGCAATCAGCCCCAGCATTTT. Its translation: CASPPDRVSNQPQHF.